The T cell receptor (beta chain) described here comes from a study of technical replicates of blood from several donors (dated by TCRdb to 2017 to 2019). The method was the immunoSEQ multiplex PCR assay. As stored in TCRdb, this immuneACCESS dataset retains in-frame rearrangements with V and J assigned. A fraction of the clones does not appear; measured against another copy, unresolved V genes explain less than half of the discrepancy, and the remainder lacks a known reason. The sample has 60,000 to 90,000 clones on record, around 97% of them singletons. Roughly 0.17% of the sample lies in the top ten. A remark on this clone: The target of this receptor is not known. No clone much larger than this one lies a single base away; base qualities are absent.

CDR3 length: 20 amino acids, cysteine to phenylalanine. The sequence is cut down to CDR3 DNA, 60 bases in frame from base 1. V and J are truncated by 5 bases and 0 bases respectively, leaving an intervening sequence of 28 bases. The germline V gene provides CDR1 MGHRA and CDR2 YSYEKL. The V and J segments used are TRBV4-1 and TRBJ1-1; the D gene assignment is ambiguous. The source of this sequence is a human donor in good health. Sequenced material: T cells isolated from PBMCs. The sequenced DNA: TGCGCCAGCAGCGGGAGGCCGGCCAACCACCTCCCTACTCTGAACACTGAAGCTTTCTTT. It encodes CASSGRPANHLPTLNTEAFF.